One sample yielded the 16 T cell receptor beta chains listed below, sequenced in a study of cytomegalovirus exposure and HLA in healthy donors. Use of 60 Vbeta and 13 Jbeta primers characterized the PCR. Libraries were prepared by immunoSEQ multiplex PCR; TCRdb keeps only in-frame clonotypes and omits some of them. The sample shows roughly 93,000 clones, around 80% of them seen only once. Sample: PBMCs. The receptor source for this set is a young man in good health and CMV-seropositive.

In DNA, the CDR3 is TGTGCCAGCAGCCATACCCTCTTAGCGGGCTCTCCAGATACGCAGTATTTT. It yields the protein CASSHTLLAGSPDTQYF. J is TRBJ2-3 and V is TRBV14; 7 bases align to TRBD2. CDR3 length: 17 residues. V lost 3 bases to trimming and J lost 4 bases; unmatched junction nucleotides: 13. Germline V lookup: CDR1 SGHDN, CDR2 FVKESK.

This clone occurred a few times. The chain is built from TRBV6-1 and TRBJ2-4; TRBD1 is a possible D gene (7 bases). The germline CDR1 and CDR2 sequences are MNHNS and SASEGT. Trimming cost V 2 bases and J 7 bases, with 12 bases left between them. This CDR3 has 14 amino acids. The chain's CDR3 is CASSEYQGGNIQYF. For the CDR3, the DNA is TGTGCCAGCAGTGAATACCAGGGGGGCAACATTCAGTACTTC.

The chain uses TRBV6-5 and TRBJ1-2, with D hard to call. CDR3 length equals 13 residues. Germline-derived CDR1 and CDR2 are MNHEY and SVGAGI. Trimming took off 9 bases at V and 2 bases at J, with 13 bases between the two ends. The CDR3 bases are TGTGCCAGTTACAGCTCAAGCAACTATGGCTACACCTTC. Its protein is CASYSSSNYGYTF.

The V call is TRBV30, the J call TRBJ1-4; D may be TRBD1 (5 bases). Per germline, CDR1 GTSNPN and CDR2 SVGIG (reference sequence). V was shortened by 8 bases and J by 8 bases, with 18 bases between the two germline ends. The CDR3 sequence is 13 residues long. The CDR3 loop is CAGTGGSLEKLFF. For the CDR3, the DNA is TGTGCCGGGACGGGGGGGAGTCTGGAAAAACTGTTTTTT.

The gene calls are TRBV6-1 and TRBJ1-3; 7 bases map to TRBD1. The V gene end was trimmed by 1 base and the J gene end by 13 bases; junction bases not matched to a gene: 7. Germline CDR1 and CDR2: MNHNS and SASEGT. This CDR3 is 13 amino acids long. Here the CDR3 reads CASSEGLRDRIYF. Written as DNA, the CDR3 is TGTGCCAGCAGTGAAGGCCTGAGGGACAGAATATATTTT.

This chain uses TRBV6-1 with TRBJ2-7; 8 nucleotides line up with TRBD2. Germline CDR1 reads MNHNS; CDR2 reads SASEGT. The CDR3 runs to 14 residues. V shed 8 bases and J 2 bases; nucleotides not matched to a gene: 8. In DNA form, the CDR3 reads TGTGCCAGCTCCAGGAGCGGGGGTACCTACGAGCAGTACTTC. Translated: CASSRSGGTYEQYF.

The chain links TRBV6-6 to TRBJ2-1; 10 bases align to TRBD1. The length of the CDR3 is 15 residues. The V gene's germline CDR1 is MNHNY and CDR2 SVGAGI (reference sequence). The V gene end was trimmed by 4 bases and the J gene end by 6 bases; junction bases not matched to a gene: 6. The DNA of the CDR3 is TGTGCCAGCAGTTCCGGGACAGGGGAGTTCAATGAGCAGTTCTTC. Amino acid sequence: CASSSGTGEFNEQFF.

The chain is built from TRBV30 and TRBJ1-2; 9 bases are a match to TRBD1. Trimming took 5 bases from V and 6 from J; bases not matched to a gene: 1. Germline V gene data show CDR1 as GTSNPN and CDR2 as SVGIG (reference sequence). This CDR3 has 11 amino acids. In DNA, the CDR3 is TGTGCCTGGGGACAGGGGAATGGCTACACCTTC. Translated: CAWGQGNGYTF.

The chain employs TRBV6-1 and TRBJ1-4, with no clear D. Germline lookup yields CDR1 MNHNS and CDR2 SASEGT. V was shortened by 11 bases and J by 10 bases, with 17 bases between the two germline ends. The CDR3 is made up of 12 amino acids. CDR3 loop: CAVRNPIVKLFF. In nucleotides, the CDR3 is TGTGCCGTGAGGAATCCCATTGTAAAACTGTTTTTT.

The J gene is TRBJ1-2, the V gene TRBV2; no firm D call. This CDR3 comprises 13 residues. V was cut by 0 bases and J by 4 bases, with 6 bases left in between. Germline V CDR1 and CDR2: SNHLY, FYNNEI. This CDR3 reads CASSEAGTYGYTF. CDR3 DNA: TGTGCCAGCAGTGAAGCGGGCACCTATGGCTACACCTTC.

The chain is built from TRBV9 and TRBJ1-3, with TRBD1 matching 7 bases. Trimming cost V 3 bases and J 0 bases; bases outside gene matches: 6. The CDR3 contains 16 residues. The germline V gene encodes CDR1 SGDLS and CDR2 YYNGEE. CDR3 in DNA: TGTGCCAGCAGCGGCGCAGGGGGACGCTCTGGAAACACCATATATTTT. This codes for CASSGAGGRSGNTIYF.

The sample holds one count of this clone. The chain has TRBV28 and TRBJ1-1; 7 bases match TRBD1. There are 15 residues in the CDR3. Germline CDR1 MDHEN, CDR2 SYDVKM. V was pared by 5 bases and J by 4 bases, with 10 bases of the junction left unmatched. The CDR3 sequence is CASSAPGGGSTEAFF. The CDR3, as DNA: TGTGCCAGCAGTGCCCCAGGGGGTGGGAGCACTGAAGCTTTCTTT.

The rearrangement uses TRBV6-5 and TRBJ1-5, with D possibly being TRBD1 (6 bases). Between the trimmed V and J ends, which lost 5 bases and 1 base, there was a span of 12 bases. Germline V CDR1 and CDR2: MNHEY, SVGAGI. The CDR3 runs to 15 residues. The CDR3 DNA reads as TGTGCCAGCAGTCGGACAGTAACGAGCAATCAGCCCCAGCATTTT. Protein product: CASSRTVTSNQPQHF.

This clone came up once. The chain combines TRBV11-3 with TRBJ2-3; the D gene is possibly TRBD2 (5 bases). The germline V gene has CDR1 SGHNT and CDR2 YENEEA. The CDR3 sequence is 14 residues long. Trimming removed 1 base at V and 6 bases at J, with 11 bases between. CDR3 sequence: CASSLGSSADTQYF. The CDR3 nucleotides read TGTGCCAGCAGCTTAGGGAGTAGCGCTGATACGCAGTATTTT. Variable domain in full (rest from reference TRBV11-3 and TRBJ2-3): EAGVVQSPRYKIIEKKQPVAFWCNPISGHNTLYWYLQNLGQGPELLIRYENEEAVDDSQLPKDRFSAERLKGVDSTLKIQPAELGDSAVYLCASSLGSSADTQYFGPGTRLTVL.

V usage is TRBV10-3 and J usage is TRBJ2-2; D is perhaps TRBD2 (5 bases). The CDR3 contains 15 residues. Trimming left V 6 bases short and J 7 bases short, with 18 bases between. Germline V gene lookup returns CDR1 ENHRY and CDR2 SYGVKD. The CDR3 protein is CAIRKEDYNLGELFF. In DNA, the CDR3 is TGTGCCATCAGGAAGGAAGACTACAACCTCGGGGAGCTGTTTTTT.

CDR3 region: CASSLGGSGETDTQYF. The CDR3 nucleotides are TGTGCCAGCAGCTTAGGCGGTAGCGGGGAGACAGATACGCAGTATTTT. J is TRBJ2-3 and V is TRBV7-3; 8 bases agree with TRBD2. The CDR3 is 16 residues long. The germline gives CDR1 SGHTA, CDR2 FQGTGA. Trimming cost V 2 bases and J 3 bases; bases outside gene matches: 7.